The 18 T cell receptor beta chains in this list originate from one sample, sequenced in a study of cytomegalovirus exposure and HLA in healthy donors (dated by TCRdb to 2016 to 2017). Library construction relied on the immunoSEQ multiplex PCR assay. The multiplex PCR relied on a mix of 60 forward primers for TCR Vbeta segments and 13 reverse primers for TCR Jbeta segments. Here the immuneACCESS table is served through TCRdb, limited to in-frame sequences with V and J called. Missing clones are a known gap in these copies; in checked studies unresolved V genes cover under half, and the rest lacks a known reason. In this sample the table shows approximately 90,000 clones, under 80% of which occur a single time. The top ten clonotypes cover about 5.9% of the sample. Sequences were obtained from PBMCs. These receptors all stem from a young woman in good health and CMV-seronegative.

The chain links TRBV7-9 to TRBJ2-7, with 9 bases that match TRBD1. Germline V gene sequence: CDR1 SEHNR, CDR2 FQNEAQ (reference sequence). Unmatched junction bases numbered 7, after V lost 4 bases and J lost 3 bases. The CDR3 contains 15 residues. CDR3 region: CASSSSDRGVYEQYF. CDR3 DNA: TGTGCCAGCAGCTCTAGCGACAGGGGGGTCTACGAGCAGTACTTC.

The chain is built from TRBV19 and TRBJ1-2; D is possibly TRBD1 (6 bases). The germline CDR1 and CDR2 sequences are LNHDA and SQIVND (reference sequence). This CDR3 comprises 17 residues. Trimming removed 7 bases at V and 5 bases at J, with 26 bases between. In nucleotides, the CDR3 is TGTGCCAGTACTCCAAAGGACAGCTCAAGGACCGTTTATGGCTACACCTTC. Protein product: CASTPKDSSRTVYGYTF.

This clone was observed a few times. The gene calls are TRBV11-2 and TRBJ2-5; TRBD2 matches at 9 bases. V trimming: 5 bases; J trimming: 2 bases; junction bases outside the gene matches: 9. The CDR3 sequence is 16 residues long. Germline loops: CDR1 SGHAT, CDR2 FQNNGV. The CDR3 spells CASSPLRGGLQETQYF. Written as DNA, the CDR3 is TGTGCCAGCAGCCCTCTGCGGGGGGGGCTTCAAGAGACCCAGTACTTC.

The chain combines TRBV19 with TRBJ1-1; TRBD1 matches at 7 bases. Germline lookup yields CDR1 LNHDA and CDR2 SQIVND (reference sequence). With 6 bases clipped from V and 0 bases from J, the junction kept 4 bases outside the gene matches. The CDR3 contains 14 residues. The CDR3 DNA sequence: TGTGCCAGTAGGGAGGGGGCCATGAACACTGAAGCTTTCTTT. Translation: CASREGAMNTEAFF.

This chain joins TRBV29-1 and TRBJ2-5; 10 bases are a match to TRBD2. The V gene end was trimmed by 3 bases and the J gene end by 3 bases; junction bases not matched to a gene: 13. The germline V gene has CDR1 SQVTM and CDR2 ANQGSEA. The CDR3 is 17 amino acids. CDR3 DNA: TGCAGCGTTGACGCCGTAGTTAGCGGGGGGCCAAAAGAGACCCAGTACTTC. This translates into CSVDAVVSGGPKETQYF.

This chain joins TRBV27 and TRBJ1-1, with 10 positions matching TRBD1. The length of the CDR3 is 14 residues. The V gene end was trimmed by 6 bases and the J gene end by 3 bases; junction bases not matched to a gene: 4. Germline assignment: CDR1 MNHEY and CDR2 SMNVEV (reference sequence). The CDR3 DNA reads TGTGCCAGCAGGACCGGGACAGGGGACACTGAAGCTTTCTTT. Protein product: CASRTGTGDTEAFF.

This clone was found a few times. This CDR3 is also generated by other DNA sequences in the sample. The chain joins TRBV4-3 to TRBJ1-4; D gene unclear. Germline assignment: CDR1 LGHNA and CDR2 YSLEER. The V end lost 1 base, the J end lost 5 bases, and 8 bases lay between the germline ends. This CDR3 spans 14 amino acids. CDR3 coding DNA: TGCGCCAGCAGCCAAGGTCTCGGGAATGAAAAACTGTTTTTT. Amino acids: CASSQGLGNEKLFF.

The sample holds a few counts of this clone. V usage is TRBV5-1 and J usage is TRBJ1-1, with 9 bases lining up with TRBD1. Germline CDR1 and CDR2: SGHRS and YFSETQ. Trimming removed 7 bases from V and 0 bases from J; junction bases left unmatched: 10. The CDR3 runs to 16 residues. The CDR3 is CASLPGQGGMNTEAFF. CDR3 DNA: TGCGCCAGCTTACCGGGACAGGGCGGCATGAACACTGAAGCTTTCTTT.

This clone has only a few counts. The V call is TRBV5-1, the J call TRBJ2-2; maybe TRBD2 (6 bases). Germline lookup yields CDR1 SGHRS and CDR2 YFSETQ. V was shortened by 5 bases and J by 6 bases, with 17 bases between the two germline ends. There are 15 residues in the CDR3. The CDR3 spells CASRPDPAGPGELFF. The CDR3 nucleotides are TGCGCCAGCAGACCGGACCCGGCGGGACCCGGGGAGCTGTTTTTT.

The chain links TRBV11-1 to TRBJ2-7; TRBD1 aligns across 8 bases. Germline CDR1 and CDR2: SGHAT and FQDESV (reference sequence). The CDR3 is 17 amino acids. V was pared by 5 bases and J by 0 bases, with 12 bases of the junction left unmatched. CDR3 amino acids: CASSHPVTGGLSYEQYF. In DNA, the CDR3 is TGTGCCAGCAGCCATCCTGTAACAGGGGGACTCTCCTACGAGCAGTACTTC. The complete variable domain, with remaining parts taken from reference TRBV11-1 and TRBJ2-7, reads EAEVAQSPRYKITEKSQAVAFWCDPISGHATLYWYRQILGQGPELLVQFQDESVVDDSQLPKDRFSAERLKGVDSTLKIQPAELGDSAMYLCASSHPVTGGLSYEQYFGPGTRLTVT.

This sequence joins TRBV29-1 and TRBJ2-3, with 8 nucleotides matching TRBD2. Germline V gene data show CDR1 as SQVTM and CDR2 as ANQGSEA. J lost 6 bases, V lost 4 bases, and 15 bases had no gene match. CDR3 length: 16 residues. The CDR3 spells CSVVTSMAGGGDTQYF. As DNA, the CDR3 is TGCAGCGTTGTTACGTCTATGGCGGGAGGAGGCGATACGCAGTATTTT.

This rearrangement joins TRBV6-1 to TRBJ2-2; D not certain. The CDR3 totals 14 residues. Trimming took off 4 bases at V and 2 bases at J, with 8 bases between the two ends. CDR1 is MNHNS, CDR2 SASEGT, per germline. For the CDR3, the DNA is TGTGCCAGCAGTGTAATCACTAACACCGGGGAGCTGTTTTTT. It encodes CASSVITNTGELFF.

This clone turned up a few times. The chain joins TRBV27 to TRBJ2-7; D not certain. The length of the CDR3 is 13 residues. Germline CDR1 is MNHEY and CDR2 is SMNVEV (reference sequence). V lost 8 bases and J 3 bases, leaving 14 bases between the germline ends. The CDR3 is CASALSVIYEQYF. The CDR3 nucleotides are TGTGCCAGCGCTTTGTCAGTTATCTACGAGCAGTACTTC.

The CDR3 is CSVGGRGIEAFF. CDR3 nucleotide sequence: TGCAGCGTTGGGGGGCGGGGGATTGAAGCTTTCTTT. V is TRBV29-1 and J is TRBJ1-1; perhaps TRBD1 as D (6 bases). Germline V gene data show CDR1 as SQVTM and CDR2 as ANQGSEA. Trimming cost V 4 bases and J 7 bases, with 13 bases left between them. CDR3 size: 12 residues.

The V and J genes are TRBV27 and TRBJ1-2, with D perhaps TRBD1 (6 bases). The CDR3 length is 14 residues. CDR1 is MNHEY, CDR2 SMNVEV, per germline (reference sequence). Trimming removed 5 bases from V and 4 bases from J, with 14 bases in between. The CDR3 nucleotides read TGTGCCAGCAGTGCAGAACAGGGTAGCTATGGCTACACCTTC. Encoded protein: CASSAEQGSYGYTF.

The chain joins TRBV21-1 to TRBJ2-5; the table's TRBD2 call for D was not verified on the DNA. TRBV21-1 is reported as a pseudogene. CDR3 length equals 15 residues. The CDR3, as DNA: TGTGCCAGCAGCAAATACCTGAGGGTCCAAGAGACCCAGTACTTC. This gives the protein CASSKYLRVQETQYF.

This chain links TRBV19 with TRBJ1-4; D is unresolved. Trimming left V 4 bases short and J 7 bases short, with 10 bases between. The germline gives CDR1 LNHDA, CDR2 SQIVND (reference sequence). The CDR3 is made up of 13 amino acids. The chain's CDR3 is CASSRADGEKLFF. The CDR3 DNA follows: TGTGCCAGTAGTAGGGCCGATGGTGAAAAACTGTTTTTT.

The chain joins TRBV19 to TRBJ2-1; 11 bases fit TRBD2. The CDR3 is 14 residues long. V was pared by 4 bases and J by 7 bases, with 3 bases of the junction left unmatched. Germline CDR1 reads LNHDA; CDR2 reads SQIVND (reference sequence). In DNA, the CDR3 is TGTGCCAGTAGTACTAGCGGGGGGCGTAATGAGCAGTTCTTC. This sequence encodes CASSTSGGRNEQFF.